This T cell receptor (beta chain) derives from a study of immune cell composition in non-small cell lung cancer. The assay was immunoSEQ multiplex PCR, and TCRdb's table has in-frame clones only and misses some. The repertoire includes more than 11,000 clones, 81% of them detected once, and around 10% sits in the top ten. This TCR was recovered from a human donor with non-small cell lung cancer. The sequenced material came from lung tumor tissue.

The CDR3 sequence is CASSSEAGGLGNTIYF. CDR3 nucleotide sequence: TGCGCCAGCAGCTCAGAAGCAGGGGGCCTAGGAAACACCATATATTTT. The rearrangement links TRBV5-1 to TRBJ1-3, with TRBD1 matching over 8 bases. With 3 bases clipped from V and 4 bases from J, the junction kept 9 bases outside the gene matches. Germline assignment: CDR1 SGHRS and CDR2 YFSETQ. The CDR3 consists of 16 residues.